One and the same sample provided the 15 T cell receptor beta chains below, sequenced in a study of T-cell memory formation after mild COVID-19. MiXCR, applied by TCRdb to the 5' RACE reads, yields one record per CDR3 protein. Here the sample spans fewer than 550,000 distinct CDR3 sequences, 15% to 20% being singletons. The specimen sequenced was PBMCs or a T cell subset sorted from them (not recorded which). Receptor source: an adult woman who had mild COVID-19 (a few samples of this study predate the infection). Cell type and time point are not known.

This clonotype was counted a few times. The chain couples TRBV7-2 to TRBJ1-1; tentative D call: TRBD1 (5 bases). Per the germline V gene, CDR1 is SGHTA and CDR2 is FQGNSA. This CDR3 is 15 amino acids long. Trimming pared 5 bases from V and 0 bases from J, leaving 13 bases between. The CDR3 nucleotides read TGTGCCAGCAGCATCGCGGGGGGACTGAACACTGAAGCTTTCTTT. It is translated as CASSIAGGLNTEAFF.

The chain recombines TRBV27 with TRBJ2-7; D is uncertain. Trimming shortened V by 2 bases and J by 7 bases, and 15 bases separated the two germline ends. Germline lookup yields CDR1 MNHEY and CDR2 SMNVEV (reference sequence). CDR3 size: 14 residues. CDR3 sequence (DNA): TGTGCCAGCAGTTTAAGGCCTTCGGCGTGGGAGCAGTACTTC. This codes for CASSLRPSAWEQYF.

V gene TRBV3-1 combines with J gene TRBJ1-1, with TRBD1 matching over 9 bases. The germline V gene encodes CDR1 LGHDT and CDR2 YNNKEL (reference sequence). This CDR3 spans 15 amino acids. V dropped 5 bases and J dropped 2; count of bases not matched to a gene: 6. CDR3 sequence reads: CASSSYRGLNTEAFF. As DNA, the CDR3 is TGTGCCAGCAGCTCATACAGGGGGCTTAACACTGAAGCTTTCTTT.

The chain is built from TRBV6-2 or TRBV6-3 and TRBJ2-3; D is ambiguous. CDR3 size: 13 residues. The V gene's germline CDR1 is MNHEY and CDR2 SVGEGT. With 7 bases removed from V and 4 bases from J, the gap between germline ends came to 12 bases. The CDR3 coding sequence is TGTGCCAGCAAGACGCTGGGTCCAGATACGCAGTATTTT. Protein product: CASKTLGPDTQYF.

This clonotype was observed a handful of times. V usage is TRBV27 and J usage is TRBJ1-5, with 9 bases that match TRBD1. The germline V gene has CDR1 MNHEY and CDR2 SMNVEV (reference sequence). V lost 4 bases and J lost 4; bases outside the gene matches: 8. The CDR3 totals 16 residues. CDR3 loop: CASSSGQGVYNQPQHF. The CDR3 DNA reads TGTGCCAGCAGTTCGGGACAGGGCGTCTATAATCAGCCCCAGCATTTT.

This clonotype was picked up a small number of times. This rearrangement joins TRBV20-1 to TRBJ2-2; possibly TRBD1 for D (6 bases). CDR1 is DFQATT and CDR2 is SNEGSKA in the germline V gene (reference sequence). This CDR3 has 15 amino acids. V was clipped by 0 bases and J by 0 bases, with 8 bases between them. The CDR3 here is CSAREGQSNTGELFF. The CDR3 nucleotides read TGCAGTGCTAGAGAAGGACAGTCGAACACCGGGGAGCTGTTTTTT.

This clonotype was picked up a small number of times. The chain couples TRBV7-2 to TRBJ2-3, with 14 nucleotides matching TRBD2. Looked up from germline, CDR1 is SGHTA and CDR2 is FQGNSA. Trimming cost V 1 base and J 8 bases; bases outside gene matches: 14. CDR3 size: 19 residues. The CDR3 spells CASSLVPKTSGGGRGTQYF. In DNA form, the CDR3 reads TGTGCCAGCAGCTTAGTCCCGAAGACTAGCGGGGGGGGGCGCGGTACGCAGTATTTT.

V is TRBV18 and J is TRBJ2-1, with a possible D match to TRBD2 (6 bases). Trimming took 3 bases from V and 2 from J, leaving 17 bases between them. The CDR3 loop spans 17 amino acids. Looked up from germline, CDR1 is KGHSH and CDR2 is LQKENI. The CDR3 loop reads CASSPIVRGNPYNEQFF. DNA for the CDR3: TGTGCCAGCTCACCGATAGTACGGGGGAACCCCTACAATGAGCAGTTCTTC.

J is TRBJ1-2 and V is TRBV4-1; 12 bases match TRBD1. The CDR3 totals 18 residues. Germline V CDR1 and CDR2: MGHRA, YSYEKL. Trimming at V came to 3 bases and at J to 5 bases, leaving 13 bases not matched to a gene. For the CDR3, the DNA is TGCGCCAGCAGCCATCTGCCACTCCGGGACAGGGGGCGTTATGGCTACACCTTC. This translates into CASSHLPLRDRGRYGYTF.

The J gene is TRBJ2-7, the V gene TRBV6-2 or TRBV6-3; the D is unclear. Trimming removed 5 bases from V and 12 bases from J, with 20 bases in between. The length of the CDR3 is 13 residues. The germline gives CDR1 MNHEY, CDR2 SVGEGT. The chain's CDR3 is CASSPGLSVSGYF. DNA for the CDR3: TGTGCCAGCAGTCCTGGGCTGTCCGTCTCAGGGTACTTC.

This clonotype was detected only a few times. The chain has TRBV10-2 and TRBJ2-3; 11 bases map to TRBD2. The CDR3 spans 15 residues. The germline V gene has CDR1 WSHSY and CDR2 SAAADI. V was pared by 11 bases and J by 1 base, with 8 bases of the junction left unmatched. The DNA for the CDR3 is TGCGCCTCGAACATAGCGGGAGGGGGCACAGATACGCAGTATTTT. Protein: CASNIAGGGTDTQYF.

The rearrangement joins TRBV19 to TRBJ1-1; D unclear. The CDR3 has 13 amino acids. With 3 bases removed from V and 0 bases from J, the gap between germline ends came to 5 bases. Germline V CDR1 and CDR2: LNHDA, SQIVND (reference sequence). The chain's CDR3 is CASSMRMNTEAFF. The CDR3 DNA reads as TGTGCCAGTAGTATGAGGATGAACACTGAAGCTTTCTTT. Combining the CDR3 with reference TRBV19 and TRBJ1-1 gives the whole variable domain DGGITQSPKYLFRKEGQNVTLSCEQNLNHDAMYWYRQDPGQGLRLIYYSQIVNDFQKGDIAEGYSVSREKKESFPLTVTSAQKNPTAFYLCASSMRMNTEAFFGQGTRLTVV.

The chain is built from TRBV20-1 and TRBJ2-3, with 7 bases that match TRBD2. CDR3 length equals 14 residues. V gave up 6 bases and J gave up 6 bases; unmatched junction bases: 12. CDR1 and CDR2 (germline): DFQATT, SNEGSKA (reference sequence). CDR3 DNA: TGCAGTGCCCGACTTCCACTAGCGTCGGATACGCAGTATTTT. Its protein product is CSARLPLASDTQYF.

This clonotype has more than one count but fewer than ten. This chain connects TRBV7-2 to TRBJ2-1; 14 bases agree with TRBD2. The trim removed 6 bases at V and 12 bases at J, leaving 10 bases unmatched. Germline V lookup: CDR1 SGHTA, CDR2 FQGNSA. The CDR3 contains 15 residues. The CDR3 region has the DNA TGTGCCAGCAGACCTGGGACTAGCGGGGGCCTGGGGCAGTTCTTC. It specifies CASRPGTSGGLGQFF.

J is TRBJ2-1 and V is TRBV3-1, with a tentative D call TRBD1 (6 bases). The V and J ends lost 1 base and 7 bases respectively, with 8 bases between them. Germline-derived CDR1 and CDR2 are LGHDT and YNNKEL (reference sequence). The CDR3 spans 13 residues. The CDR3 region is CASSQVQGNEQFF. DNA of the CDR3: TGTGCCAGCAGCCAAGTACAGGGAAATGAGCAGTTCTTC.